This T cell receptor beta chain was retrieved from a study of OX40 agonist ivuxolimab in advanced cancers. For the study at large: The patients got ivuxolimab, which is an agonistic anti-OX40 (CD134) antibody. There were three patients with partial responses, one having hepatocellular carcinoma and two cutaneous melanoma.

Clones were sequenced by immunoSEQ multiplex PCR, and TCRdb holds only the in-frame ones, with some missing. Here the sample spans about 53,000 clones, almost 85% being singletons. The CDR3 is 15 residues long. Per germline, CDR1 SGHNT and CDR2 YYREEE (reference sequence). The V end lost 1 base, the J end lost 5 bases, and 13 bases lay between the germline ends. The sequence was obtained from an adult with an advanced solid tumor such as melanoma, head and neck, liver or kidney cancer. The chain combines TRBV5-4 with TRBJ2-1, with D possibly matching TRBD1 (5 bases). This specimen was CD4+ or CD8+ T cells sorted from blood, taken in a trial of the OX40 agonist ivuxolimab. The CDR3 loop reads CASSLRIGADNEQFF. CDR3 in DNA: TGTGCCAGCAGCTTGAGAATAGGGGCTGACAATGAGCAGTTCTTC.